The entry below gives a single T cell receptor beta chain sequence along with its context. No antigen is known for it. The V end lost 4 bases, the J end lost 6 bases, and 9 bases lay between the germline ends. Germline CDR1 and CDR2: MNHEY and SMNVEV (reference sequence). The CDR3 sequence is 12 residues long. The entry originates in a study of shared clonotypes between healthy human individuals. The assay ran at deep level. TCRdb's copy holds only in-frame clones and misses some; the assay was immunoSEQ multiplex PCR. The sample records approximately 600,000 clones, 85% to 95% being singletons. General observations from the study: Sorted-subset sequencing was shown by rarefaction to be incomplete despite large depth. Relative to memory subsets, naive subsets generally showed larger estimated richness.

CD45RO-negative, CCR7-selected cells formed the naive CD8 fraction, which excluded terminally differentiated effector memory CD45RA+ cells. Free of recent acute infections or vaccinations, the donors were healthy HIV-negative adults. This TCR was sampled from a woman under 40 in good health. Source material: naive CD8+ T cells sorted from blood. The chain employs TRBV27 and TRBJ1-1; TRBD1 is a possible D gene (5 bases). CDR3 sequence: CASSSWGAEAFF. CDR3 nucleotides: TGTGCCAGCAGTTCTTGGGGGGCTGAAGCTTTCTTT.